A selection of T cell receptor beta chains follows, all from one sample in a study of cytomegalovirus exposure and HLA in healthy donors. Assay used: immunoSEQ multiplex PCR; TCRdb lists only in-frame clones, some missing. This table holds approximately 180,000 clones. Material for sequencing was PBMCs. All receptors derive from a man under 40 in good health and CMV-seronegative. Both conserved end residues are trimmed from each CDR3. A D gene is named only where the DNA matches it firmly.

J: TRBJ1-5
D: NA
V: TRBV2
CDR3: ASSELDSNQPQH

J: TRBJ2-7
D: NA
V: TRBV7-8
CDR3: ASSLEGLTYEQY

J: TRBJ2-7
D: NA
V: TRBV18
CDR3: ASSPLISINGDEQY

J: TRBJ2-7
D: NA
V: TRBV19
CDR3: ASSITGQARGEQY

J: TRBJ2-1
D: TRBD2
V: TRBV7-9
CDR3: ASSSLGLAGTWEQF

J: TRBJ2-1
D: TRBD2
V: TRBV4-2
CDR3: ASSQGVASGGDNEQF

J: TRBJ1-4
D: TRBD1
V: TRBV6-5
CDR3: ASSYGDRENEKLF

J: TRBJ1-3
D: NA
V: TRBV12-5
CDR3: ASGPWAYTIY

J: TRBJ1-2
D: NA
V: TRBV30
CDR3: AWSVAPLYGYT

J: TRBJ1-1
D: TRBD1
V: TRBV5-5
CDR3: ASNRDRGNTEAF

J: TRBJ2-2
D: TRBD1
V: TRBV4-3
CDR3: ASSQNQRTGYTGELF

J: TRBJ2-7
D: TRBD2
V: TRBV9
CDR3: ASTPASGAYEQY

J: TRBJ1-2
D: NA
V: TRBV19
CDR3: ASSVQGNYGYT

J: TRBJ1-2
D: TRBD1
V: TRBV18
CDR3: ASSLRDRRLDYGYT

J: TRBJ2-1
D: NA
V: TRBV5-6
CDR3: ASSLADRRF

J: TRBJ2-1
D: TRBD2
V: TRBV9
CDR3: ASSVGGAGGNSEQF

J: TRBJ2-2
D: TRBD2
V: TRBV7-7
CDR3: ATQRERNTGELF

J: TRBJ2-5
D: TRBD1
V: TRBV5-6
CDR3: ASSLNRGETQY

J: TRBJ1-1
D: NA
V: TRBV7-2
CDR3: ASSLGGRWNTEAF

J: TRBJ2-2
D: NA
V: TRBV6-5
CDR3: ASSAQGNTGELF

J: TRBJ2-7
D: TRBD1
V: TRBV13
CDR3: ASSRDRSSYEQY

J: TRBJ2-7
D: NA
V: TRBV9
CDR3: ASSVRDTFYEQY

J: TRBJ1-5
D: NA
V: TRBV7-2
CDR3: ASSLNSDSRGQPQH

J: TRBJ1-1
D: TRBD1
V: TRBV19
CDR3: ASKEDRGRGTEAF

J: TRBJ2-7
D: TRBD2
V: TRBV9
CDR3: ASSVDGRAPYEQY

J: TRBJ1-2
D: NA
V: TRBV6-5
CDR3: ASSKSGSSNYGYT

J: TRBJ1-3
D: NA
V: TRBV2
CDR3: ASSETKNTIY

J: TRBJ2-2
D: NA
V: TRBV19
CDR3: ASSIALSNTGELF

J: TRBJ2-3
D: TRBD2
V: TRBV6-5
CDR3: ASSYGGGNTDTQY

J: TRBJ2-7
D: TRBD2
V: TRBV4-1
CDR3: ASSHGPSRGTSGFSYEQY

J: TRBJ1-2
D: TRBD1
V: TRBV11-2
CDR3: ASSLSRHQGVNYGYT

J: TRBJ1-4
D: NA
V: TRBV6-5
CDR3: ASSYTGTTNEKLF

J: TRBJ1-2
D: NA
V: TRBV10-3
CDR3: AISESGDRLGYT

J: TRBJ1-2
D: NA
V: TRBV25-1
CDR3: ASSEFVRNYGYT

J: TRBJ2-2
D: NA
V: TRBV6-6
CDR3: ASSYRVRENTGELF

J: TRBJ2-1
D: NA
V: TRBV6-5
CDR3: ASSYNTGSDEQF

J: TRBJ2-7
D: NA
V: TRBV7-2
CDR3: ASALQGGVDYEQY

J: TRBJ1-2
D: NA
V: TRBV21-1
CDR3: ASSNIGSYGYT

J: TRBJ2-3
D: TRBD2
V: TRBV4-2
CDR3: ASSQDLASGGQDTQY

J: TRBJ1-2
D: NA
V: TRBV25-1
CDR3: ASSEGGRVLYGYT

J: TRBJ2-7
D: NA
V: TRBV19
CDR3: ASSLRDTYEQY

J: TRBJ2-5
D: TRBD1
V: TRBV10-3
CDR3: AISPAGQGSETQY

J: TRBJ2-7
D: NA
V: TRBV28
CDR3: ASSSLPGINTYEQY

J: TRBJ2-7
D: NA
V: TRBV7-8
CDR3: ASSWGLEQY

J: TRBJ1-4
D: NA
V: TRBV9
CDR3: ASSVGKRTDNEKLF

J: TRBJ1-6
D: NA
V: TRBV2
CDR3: ASSEGPGENSPLH

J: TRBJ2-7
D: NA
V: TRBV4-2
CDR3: ASSQAGSYSYEQY

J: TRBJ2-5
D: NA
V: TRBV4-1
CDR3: ASSFLEVETQY

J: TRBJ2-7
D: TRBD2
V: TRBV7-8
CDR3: ASIPGLVYEQY

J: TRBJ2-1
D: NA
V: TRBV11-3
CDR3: ASSEQQGFVFGNEQF

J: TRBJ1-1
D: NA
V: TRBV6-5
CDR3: ASSEQQGNTEAF

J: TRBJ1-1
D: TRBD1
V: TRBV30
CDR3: AWSGPTGQSTEAF

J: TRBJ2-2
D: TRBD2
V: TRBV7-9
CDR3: ASSLAGAGRESGELF

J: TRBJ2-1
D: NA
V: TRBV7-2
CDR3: ASTPLPGYNEQF